Detailed here is one TCR beta chain. The antigen is undetermined. The germline V gene encodes CDR1 MNHEY and CDR2 SMNVEV (reference sequence). The CDR3 has 15 amino acids. J gave up 5 bases and V 5 bases, and 12 bases lay outside the gene matches. The data are from a study of cytomegalovirus exposure and HLA in healthy donors. Looking at the study overall: As an earlier analysis found, 180 million or so T cells yielded over 95 million unique TCR beta sequences. Within the Caucasian-associated ancestry cluster were about 81% of the approximately 400 genotyped donors. Study-wide points: It was confirmed in vitro that three of the CMV-associated chains were specific for CMV antigens. In an earlier analysis, most TCR beta V segments were productive about 87% or about 30% of the time.

PCR was performed using 60 Vbeta and 13 Jbeta primers. Data came from immunoSEQ multiplex PCR; TCRdb stores just in-frame clones and leaves some out. The data hold 190,000 or so clones, with around 83% observed a single time. The receptor was derived from a man in his forties or fifties in good health and CMV-seronegative. Sequencing was carried out using PBMCs. V gene TRBV27 combines with J gene TRBJ2-7; 7 bases line up with TRBD1. The CDR3: CASSSPHRGADEQYF. DNA for the CDR3: TGTGCCAGCAGTAGCCCGCACAGGGGCGCCGACGAGCAGTACTTC.